The clone carrying this T cell receptor beta chain showed up just a few times. A single record per CDR3 protein comes from TCRdb applying MiXCR to the 5' RACE reads. The sample includes hundreds of thousands of distinct CDR3 sequences, about 20% of them seen just once. This specimen belongs to a study of identical twins. V lost 3 bases, J lost 2 bases, and 17 bases lay in between. Germline V CDR1 and CDR2: LGHDT, YNNKEL (reference sequence). This CDR3 has 16 residues. These same records also appear under a second study, on T cells expressing NK-cell markers. This second study says: Sequencing of TCR beta repertoires drew on sorted CD3+CD56+NKG2C+, CD3+CD56+NKG2C- and CD3+CD56-NKG2C+ T cells.

The sample was PBMCs. The clonotype was recovered from a woman younger than 35 in good health. The rearrangement uses TRBV3-1 and TRBJ2-7, with D hard to call. The CDR3 DNA reads as TGTGCCAGCAGCCATGGCCCCCCTGATGTGGCCTACGAGCAGTACTTC. Encoded protein: CASSHGPPDVAYEQYF.